A selection of T cell receptor beta chains follows, all from one sample in a study of blood T cell repertoires in COVID-19. Generated by immunoSEQ multiplex PCR, the TCRdb table keeps only in-frame clones and is missing some. The sample holds fewer than 250,000 clones; about 87% are singletons and the top ten take around 1.6%. Specimen: peripheral blood. These TCRs come from a man between 65 and 79 years old with acute or convalescent COVID-19. CDR3s include the opening cysteine and the closing phenylalanine or tryptophan. The D gene is left open where the match is weak. Clone size is stated in some rows and not others, as once, few, many or a class when expanded.

size,D,J,V,DNA,CDR3
once,.,TRBJ2-2,TRBV19,TGTGCCAGTAGTACTCCCCTCTCCTCGAACACCGGGGAGCTGTTTTTT,CASSTPLSSNTGELFF
few,TRBD1,TRBJ2-1,TRBV9,TGTGCCAGCAGCGGAGGGGGCGATGAGCAGTTCTTC,CASSGGGDEQFF
.,TRBD2,TRBJ2-7,TRBV10-3,TGTGCCATCAGTGAGTCGAATTTTCGGACTAGCGGCTACGAGCAGTACTTC,CAISESNFRTSGYEQYF
.,.,TRBJ2-7,TRBV30,TGTGCCTGGAGGTCTTGGAGCTCCTACGAGCAGTACTTC,CAWRSWSSYEQYF
.,TRBD2,TRBJ2-7,TRBV3-1/TRBV3-2,TGTGCCAGCAGCCAGGGGCGGGAGACCTACGAGCAGTACTTC,CASSQGRETYEQYF
.,TRBD2,TRBJ2-1,TRBV19,TGTGCCAGTAGTATATATAGCGGGAGGGCCTACAATGAGCAGTTCTTC,CASSIYSGRAYNEQFF
.,.,TRBJ1-5,TRBV30,TGTGCCTGGAGTGCCGGACAGCCAAATCAGCCCCAGCATTTT,CAWSAGQPNQPQHF
once,TRBD2,TRBJ2-2,TRBV27,TGTGCCAGCAGTTTCACCGCAGCCTTAACTAGCGCACACACCGGGGAGCTGTTTTTT,CASSFTAALTSAHTGELFF
.,TRBD1,TRBJ2-2,TRBV7-8,TGTGCCAGCGGGGGACAGGGGGCGTACACCGGGGAGCTGTTTTTT,CASGGQGAYTGELFF
.,TRBD1,TRBJ1-5,TRBV5-5,TGTGCCAGCATGCCGGGACAGAGCAATCAGCCCCAGCATTTT,CASMPGQSNQPQHF
.,.,TRBJ2-2,TRBV19,TGTGCCAGTAGCCCCGGGACAACGAACACCGGGGAGCTGTTTTTT,CASSPGTTNTGELFF
once,.,TRBJ2-7,TRBV10-3,TGTGCCATCAGTGCAGGGGGGTACGAGCAGTACTTC,CAISAGGYEQYF
.,.,TRBJ1-2,TRBV12-3/TRBV12-4,TGTGCCAGCACTATAGGAGGTCGCTATGGCTACACCTTC,CASTIGGRYGYTF
.,TRBD2,TRBJ2-7,TRBV29-1,TGCAGCGTTACTAGCGGGAGTTACTCCTACGAGCAGTACTTC,CSVTSGSYSYEQYF
.,.,TRBJ1-2,TRBV6-5,TGTGCCAGCAGCCCGACACCGTTAGCTAACTATGGCTACACCTTC,CASSPTPLANYGYTF
.,.,TRBJ1-5,TRBV5-8,TGTGCCAGCAGCTTGGGGGGCAGGACCTATGGGCAGCCCCAGCATTTT,CASSLGGRTYGQPQHF
.,.,TRBJ2-2,TRBV27,TGTGCCTGTAGAGCTACCGGGAACACCGGGGAGCTGTTTTTT,CACRATGNTGELFF
once,TRBD1,TRBJ2-7,TRBV6-5,TGTGCCAGCAGTCCAGGACAGGGTGTTTCCTACGAGCAGTACTTC,CASSPGQGVSYEQYF
.,.,TRBJ1-2,TRBV5-1,TGCGCCAGCAGCTTGATGGCAGGGGATGGCTACACCTTC,CASSLMAGDGYTF
once,.,TRBJ1-1,TRBV7-8,TGTGCCAGCAGCTTAGGCCAGACAGCGAACACTGAAGCTTTCTTT,CASSLGQTANTEAFF
.,.,TRBJ2-7,TRBV5-1,TGCGCCAGCAGCTTCCAGGGTGCCTACGAGCAGTACTTC,CASSFQGAYEQYF
.,TRBD1,TRBJ1-1,TRBV2,TGTGCCAGCAGGGAGACAGGGTCAGCTTTCTTT,CASRETGSAFF
many,TRBD2,TRBJ2-5,TRBV14,TGTGCCAGCAGCCTACTAGCGCCTCAAGAGACCCAGTACTTC,CASSLLAPQETQYF
.,TRBD1,TRBJ1-2,TRBV30,TGTGCCTGGAGTGTACTTGGACAGGGGGGAGGCTACACCTTC,CAWSVLGQGGGYTF
.,TRBD1,TRBJ1-1,TRBV2,TGTGCCAGCAAACCACAGGGGGGCTACACTGAAGCTTTCTTT,CASKPQGGYTEAFF
.,TRBD1,TRBJ2-6,TRBV9,TGTGCCAGCAGCTTTCGGGACAGGGCCAACTCTGGGGCCAACGTCCTGACTTTC,CASSFRDRANSGANVLTF
once,.,TRBJ1-5,TRBV19,TGTGCCAGTAGTATACCCGGGAGGGCTCAGCCCCAGCATTTT,CASSIPGRAQPQHF
.,TRBD2,TRBJ2-3,TRBV28,TGTGCCAGCAGTTTATTTTGGGGTGGGCTAGCGGGAGGTTCAGATACGCAGTATTTT,CASSLFWGGLAGGSDTQYF
.,.,TRBJ2-2,TRBV5-1,TGCGCCAGCAGCTTGGCCAGCACCGGGGAGCTGTTTTTT,CASSLASTGELFF
.,.,TRBJ2-6,TRBV29-1,TGCAGCGTTGAAGATCCCAAGACAGGCTCCCCTGTCGCTGGGGCCAACGTCCTGACTTTC,CSVEDPKTGSPVAGANVLTF
.,.,TRBJ1-5,TRBV6-4,TGTGCCAGCAGTCCAATCAAGGGCCGGGAGGGGGTAAGCAATCAGCCCCAGCATTTT,CASSPIKGREGVSNQPQHF
.,TRBD2,TRBJ2-1,TRBV19,TGTGCCAGTAGTAATCTAGCGGGATCCAATGAGCAGTTCTTC,CASSNLAGSNEQFF
.,TRBD2,TRBJ2-2,TRBV5-1,TGCGCCAGCAGCCCCCCGCCAGCGGGAGAGATCGGGGAGCTGTTTTTT,CASSPPPAGEIGELFF
.,.,TRBJ1-1,TRBV2,TGTGCCAGCAGGGGCCAGACAGCTTCCCTTGGAGAAGCTTTCTTT,CASRGQTASLGEAFF
.,TRBD1,TRBJ2-3,TRBV5-4,TGTGCCAGCAGCCCGAAGCTAGGACAGGGGGCCACAGATACGCAGTATTTT,CASSPKLGQGATDTQYF
few,.,TRBJ2-7,TRBV20-1,TGCAGTGCTAGAGATAGGGGCGAGCAGTACTTC,CSARDRGEQYF
.,.,TRBJ1-1,TRBV5-5,TGTGCCAGCAGCTTGGCCCAGGGGAGGAACACTGAAGCTTTCTTT,CASSLAQGRNTEAFF
.,.,TRBJ1-2,TRBV15,TGTGCCACCAGCAGAGATAGAACAGGCAACTATGGCTACACCTTC,CATSRDRTGNYGYTF
.,.,TRBJ2-7,TRBV19,TGTGCCAGTAGTATAGCCCCGCAGACCTACGAGCAGTACTTC,CASSIAPQTYEQYF
.,.,TRBJ1-2,TRBV7-9,TGTGCCAGCAGCTTCTGGCCGGGGGATGGCTACACCTTC,CASSFWPGDGYTF
.,TRBD2,TRBJ2-3,TRBV14,TGTGCCAGCAGCCAAGAAGGGACTAGCGGGGGCCAGGGTACGCAGTATTTT,CASSQEGTSGGQGTQYF
.,.,TRBJ1-5,TRBV18,TGTGCCAGCTCATCCGGACAGCCGCCACATCAGCCCCAGCATTTT,CASSSGQPPHQPQHF
.,.,TRBJ1-5,TRBV6-5,TGTGCCAGCAGACAGGGAAATTTGGATCAGCCCCAGCATTTT,CASRQGNLDQPQHF
.,TRBD1,TRBJ1-5,TRBV7-9,TGTGCCAGCAGCTTAGGAGGCCGACAGGGGACTCAGCCCCAGCATTTT,CASSLGGRQGTQPQHF
.,.,TRBJ1-1,TRBV18,TGTGCCAGCTCACGGGGGCAGGACACTGAAGCTTTCTTT,CASSRGQDTEAFF
.,.,TRBJ2-7,TRBV7-8,TGTGCCAGCAGCTTGGATCTAGGCGACGAGCAGTACTTC,CASSLDLGDEQYF
.,.,TRBJ1-5,TRBV7-2,TGTGCCAGCAGCTTAATGTCAGGGATTAGCAATCAGCCCCAGCATTTT,CASSLMSGISNQPQHF
.,.,TRBJ1-6,TRBV5-1,TGCGCCAGCACCTTCGGTAGGGCGGGTAATTCACCCCTCCACTTT,CASTFGRAGNSPLHF
.,TRBD1,TRBJ1-2,TRBV3-1/TRBV3-2,TGTGCCTCGACAGGGGGCGCCGGAAGGGATGGCTACACCTTC,CASTGGAGRDGYTF
few,.,TRBJ1-4,TRBV19,TGTGCCAGTAAAGCCACCAGCGCAGGGAATGAAAAACTGTTTTTT,CASKATSAGNEKLFF
.,TRBD1,TRBJ2-5,TRBV19,TGTGCCAGTAGTCCTGAGGGGACAGTGAGAGGAGAGACCCAGTACTTC,CASSPEGTVRGETQYF
.,.,TRBJ2-5,TRBV24-1,TGTGCCACCAGTGATTTGCGGGAGACCCAGTACTTC,CATSDLRETQYF
.,TRBD1,TRBJ2-2,TRBV24-1,TGTGCCACCAGTGACAACATGGGACAGGGGGTCACCGGGGAGCTGTTTTTT,CATSDNMGQGVTGELFF
.,.,TRBJ2-3,TRBV5-1,TGCGCCAGCAGCACGGGACAAGGTGGCCCAACGCAGTATTTT,CASSTGQGGPTQYF
.,TRBD1,TRBJ1-4,TRBV6-5,TGTGCCAGCAGTTACGGGGGGACAGGGGGTGAAAAACTGTTTTTT,CASSYGGTGGEKLFF
.,TRBD1,TRBJ2-2,TRBV2,TGTGCCAGCAGCCCGGGACAGGGGAACACCGGGGAGCTGTTTTTT,CASSPGQGNTGELFF
.,.,TRBJ2-6,TRBV19,TGTGCCAGTAGTGCCCGTAGCTCTGAGGCCAACGTCCTGACTTTC,CASSARSSEANVLTF